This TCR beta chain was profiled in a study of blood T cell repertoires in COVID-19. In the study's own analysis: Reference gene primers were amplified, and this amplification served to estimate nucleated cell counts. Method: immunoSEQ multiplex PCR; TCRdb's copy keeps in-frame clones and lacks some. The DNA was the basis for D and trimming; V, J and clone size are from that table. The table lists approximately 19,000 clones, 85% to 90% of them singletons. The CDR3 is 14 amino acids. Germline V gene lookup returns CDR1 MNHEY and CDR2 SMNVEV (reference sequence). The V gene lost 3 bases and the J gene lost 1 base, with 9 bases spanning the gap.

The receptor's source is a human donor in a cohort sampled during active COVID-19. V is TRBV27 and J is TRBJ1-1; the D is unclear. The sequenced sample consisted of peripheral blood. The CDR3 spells CASSLEGSNTEAFF. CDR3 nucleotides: TGTGCCAGCAGTTTGGAGGGATCGAACACTGAAGCTTTCTTT.